This TCR beta chain was captured by sequencing in a study of cytomegalovirus exposure and HLA in healthy donors. The data were produced by immunoSEQ multiplex PCR, yet TCRdb's version contains in-frame clones alone and is incomplete. The sample shows about 160,000 clones, less than 90% of them seen only once. This clone was recorded only once. Its antigen is unknown. Separation from the roughly 680-subject first cohort characterized the roughly 120-subject validation cohort, to which the donors belonged. Study-wide results and caveats: The TCR clusters that emerged in the first cohort tended, a later analysis found, to co-occur in the 120 or so validation repertoires. Among TCR beta chains, those listed as cytomegalovirus-associated numbered some 170. Most TCR sequences showed up rarely, but some public TCRs showed up in many donors.

V was clipped by 8 bases and J by 5 bases, with 9 bases between them. The CDR3 length is 11 residues. CDR1 MGHDK and CDR2 SYGVNS come from the germline V gene. The clonotype comes from a woman aged 25 to 45 in good health and CMV-seronegative. The J gene is TRBJ2-5, the V gene TRBV25-1; D not resolved. The material sequenced was PBMCs. The CDR3 loop is CASHMGETQYF. The CDR3 DNA is TGTGCCAGCCATATGGGCGAGACCCAGTACTTC. The full variable domain, its missing parts supplied by reference TRBV25-1 and TRBJ2-5, is EADIYQTPRYLVIGTGKKITLECSQTMGHDKMYWYQQDPGMELHLIHYSYGVNSTEKGDLSSESTVSRIRTEHFPLTLESARPSHTSQYLCASHMGETQYFGPGTRLLVL.